The 8 T cell receptor beta chains below all came from one sample that was sequenced in a study of blood T cell repertoires in COVID-19 (dated by TCRdb to the early 2020s). The method was the immunoSEQ multiplex PCR assay. This is the immuneACCESS table as TCRdb keeps it, with only in-frame sequences that have V and J called. A part of the clones is gone; compared with another copy, unresolved V genes explain less than half, and the rest is unexplained. The sample table shows roughly 68,000 clones, and around four fifths are seen once. The ten largest clonotypes hold about 18% of the sample. Material: peripheral blood. All receptors come from an elderly woman with acute or convalescent COVID-19.

J is TRBJ2-5 and V is TRBV5-4, with 8 bases fitting TRBD2. CDR1 and CDR2 from the germline V gene are SGHNT and YYREEE (reference sequence). There are 17 residues in the CDR3. V shed 0 bases, J shed 7 bases, and the junction held 14 bases outside the gene matches. DNA of the CDR3: TGTGCCAGCAGCTTGGCCGGGGGTGGAGCGGGGGTCGGGACCCAGTACTTC. It yields the protein CASSLAGGGAGVGTQYF.

The genes are TRBV24-1 and TRBJ2-1, with D unclear. CDR1 and CDR2 from the germline V gene are KGHDR and SFDVKD. CDR3 length equals 16 residues. V lost 4 bases and J 3 bases, leaving 15 bases between the germline ends. CDR3 amino acids: CATSDGSPRYYNEQFF. CDR3 DNA sequence: TGTGCCACCAGTGACGGATCTCCTAGATACTACAATGAGCAGTTCTTC.

The sample holds one count of this clone. This chain uses TRBV6-1 with TRBJ2-5; a weak D match, TRBD1 (5 bases). CDR3 size: 17 residues. The V gene lost 0 bases and the J gene lost 4 bases, with 18 bases spanning the gap. Germline CDR1 reads MNHNS; CDR2 reads SASEGT. CDR3 sequence reads: CASSEAAPAGPRETQYF. The CDR3 nucleotides are TGTGCCAGCAGTGAAGCGGCCCCCGCAGGGCCTAGAGAGACCCAGTACTTC.

The rearrangement uses TRBV18 and TRBJ1-5, with 10 bases lining up with TRBD1. CDR3 size: 18 residues. With 5 bases clipped from V and 2 bases from J, the junction kept 12 bases outside the gene matches. Germline CDR1 is KGHSH and CDR2 is LQKENI. CDR3 amino acids: CASSATTTGTGGNQPQHF. CDR3 coding DNA: TGTGCCAGCTCAGCCACTACGACCGGGACAGGGGGCAATCAGCCCCAGCATTTT.

The chain links TRBV18 to TRBJ1-6; D perhaps matches TRBD1 (6 bases). Germline V lookup: CDR1 KGHSH, CDR2 LQKENI. CDR3 length equals 15 residues. Trimming shortened V by 6 bases and J by 7 bases, and 16 bases separated the two germline ends. DNA of the CDR3: TGTGCCAGCTCGCAACAGGGATTTGGAAATTCACCCCTCCACTTT. This translates into CASSQQGFGNSPLHF.

The rearrangement links TRBV11-1 to TRBJ2-1, with 9 bases lining up with TRBD2. CDR1 is SGHAT, CDR2 FQDESV, per germline (reference sequence). The CDR3 length is 12 residues. The V and J ends lost 5 bases and 8 bases, in that order; junction bases with no gene match: 1. This chain's CDR3 is CASSQRGDEQFF. In nucleotides, the CDR3 is TGTGCCAGCAGCCAGCGGGGGGATGAGCAGTTCTTC.

V is TRBV15 and J is TRBJ1-2; 7 nucleotides agree with TRBD1. The CDR3 sequence is 16 residues long. J was trimmed by 6 bases and V by 0 bases; bases with no gene match: 10. CDR1 and CDR2 (germline): LNHNV, YYDKDF (reference sequence). The CDR3 region is CATSRDRRQGEDGYTF. The CDR3 region has the DNA TGTGCCACCAGCAGAGATCGGCGACAGGGAGAGGATGGCTACACCTTC.

The chain employs TRBV7-3 and TRBJ2-2, with 7 positions matching TRBD1. The germline V gene has CDR1 SGHTA and CDR2 FQGTGA. CDR3 length: 16 residues. Trimming at V came to 4 bases and at J to 4 bases, leaving 9 bases not matched to a gene. CDR3 coding DNA: TGTGCCAGCAGCTCTCCAGGGGGAATAAGCACCGGGGAGCTGTTTTTT. Translating it yields CASSSPGGISTGELFF.